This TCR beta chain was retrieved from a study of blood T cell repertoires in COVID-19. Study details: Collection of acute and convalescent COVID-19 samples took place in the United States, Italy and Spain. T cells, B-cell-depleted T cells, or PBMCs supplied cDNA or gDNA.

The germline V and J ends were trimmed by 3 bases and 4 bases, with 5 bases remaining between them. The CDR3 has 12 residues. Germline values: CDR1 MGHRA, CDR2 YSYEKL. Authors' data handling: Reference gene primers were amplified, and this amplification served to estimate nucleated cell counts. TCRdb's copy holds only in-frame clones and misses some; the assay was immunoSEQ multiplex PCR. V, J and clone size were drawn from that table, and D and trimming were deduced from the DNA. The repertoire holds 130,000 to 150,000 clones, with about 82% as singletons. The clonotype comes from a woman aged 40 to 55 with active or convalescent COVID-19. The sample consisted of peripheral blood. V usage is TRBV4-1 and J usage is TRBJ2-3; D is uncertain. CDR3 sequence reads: CASSHTADTQYF. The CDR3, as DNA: TGCGCCAGCAGCCACACGGCAGATACGCAGTATTTT.